Below are 32 T cell receptor beta chains sequenced from a single sample in a study of low-dose radiotherapy and immunotherapy resistance in tumors. Time point: after trial treatment. Treatment described: LDRT plus nivolumab, ipilimumab, low-dose cyclophosphamide and aspirin (RACIN trial). Primers targeting TRAV and TRBV primed first-strand cDNA, covering alpha and beta chains. The TCRs were subjected to amplification over roughly 18 PCR cycles employing a constant-region primer in conjunction with a V-primer adapter. TCRdb analysed the reads with MiXCR anew, one entry per CDR3 protein. The sample carries just over 90,000 distinct CDR3 sequences, 20% to 25% recorded once. Sequencing was performed on PBMCs, taken after low-dose radiotherapy plus immunotherapy. Receptors were obtained from a female donor with ovarian cancer.

Regarding this clonotype: A read error is likely here: a far larger clone is one base away. The chain carries TRBV5-3 and TRBJ2-1; D gene uncertain. TRBV5-3 counts as an open reading frame of uncertain function. Trimming cost V 8 bases and J 4 bases, with 22 bases left between them. The length of the CDR3 is 16 residues. The CDR3 loop is CASNPRRSGTYNEQFF. The CDR3 DNA is TGTGCCAGCAATCCCCGACGATCGGGTACATACAATGAGCAGTTCTTC.

This chain connects TRBV25-1 to TRBJ1-4, with a tentative D call TRBD1 (5 bases). The CDR3 runs to 13 residues. V was trimmed by 6 bases and J by 7 bases, leaving 12 bases between them. Germline V CDR1 and CDR2: MGHDK, SYGVNS. This chain's CDR3 is CASSRVEGEKLFF. For the CDR3, the DNA is TGTGCCAGCAGCAGGGTGGAGGGTGAAAAACTGTTTTTT.

The chain has TRBV5-1 and TRBJ2-5, with a weak D call TRBD2 (5 bases). V lost 0 bases, J lost 0 bases, and 15 bases lay in between. The CDR3 sequence is 17 residues long. CDR1 is SGHRS and CDR2 is YFSETQ in the germline V gene. The CDR3 bases are TGCGCCAGCAGCTTGGGGGGTCTGGCGGGTCACCAAGAGACCCAGTACTTC. It is translated as CASSLGGLAGHQETQYF.

The chain combines TRBV30 with TRBJ2-3, with D maybe TRBD2 (7 bases). Trimming stripped 8 bases from V and 2 bases from J, with 20 bases between. This CDR3 comprises 15 residues. CDR1 and CDR2 from the germline V gene are GTSNPN and SVGIG (reference sequence). The CDR3 nucleotides read TGTGCCGGTGACGGGGGGCGGTCGAACACAGATACGCAGTATTTT. Translation: CAGDGGRSNTDTQYF. The full variable domain, its missing parts supplied by reference TRBV30 and TRBJ2-3, is SQTIHQWPATLVQPVGSPLSLECTVEGTSNPNLYWYRQAAGRGLQLLFYSVGIGQISSEVPQNLSASRPQDRQFILSSKKLLLSDSGFYLCAGDGGRSNTDTQYFGPGTRLTVL.

This clonotype was seen many times. The chain has TRBV20-1 and TRBJ1-1; D is unclear. In germline, CDR1 is DFQATT, CDR2 SNEGSKA (reference sequence). The CDR3 spans 14 residues. Trimming removed 2 bases at V and 5 bases at J, with 15 bases between. The CDR3 DNA follows: TGCAGTGCTAGATCCCCCGGTGGTGGAACTGAAGCTTTCTTT. Translated, it gives CSARSPGGGTEAFF.

The sample holds many counts of this clonotype. V gene TRBV7-9 combines with J gene TRBJ2-1, with D unclear. Germline-derived CDR1 and CDR2 are SEHNR and FQNEAQ (reference sequence). Between the trimmed V and J ends, which lost 4 bases and 6 bases, there was a span of 16 bases. This CDR3 is built from 15 residues. CDR3 DNA sequence: TGTGCCAGCAGCTCCCCTGCTCGGCGAGGCAATGAGCAGTTCTTC. It is translated as CASSSPARRGNEQFF.

This clonotype has at least ten counts. V usage is TRBV12-3 or TRBV12-4 and J usage is TRBJ1-3; D gene uncertain. V was cut by 1 base and J by 8 bases, with 15 bases left in between. This CDR3 is 15 amino acids long. The CDR3: CASSLGETFLDTIYF. CDR3 DNA sequence: TGTGCCAGCAGTTTAGGAGAGACATTCCTAGACACCATATATTTT.

This clonotype was observed at least ten times. V usage is TRBV7-9 and J usage is TRBJ1-2; D gene unclear. V gave up 11 bases and J gave up 7 bases, with 8 bases separating them. The CDR3 consists of 9 residues. Germline CDR1 reads SEHNR; CDR2 reads FQNEAQ (reference sequence). CDR3 nucleotides: TGTGCCCCCGAAGCTGGCTACACCTTC. This translates into CAPEAGYTF.

This clonotype was detected many times. V is TRBV5-1 and J is TRBJ1-4; D remains unclear. The germline CDR1 and CDR2 sequences are SGHRS and YFSETQ. The V end lost 0 bases, the J end lost 3 bases, and 18 bases lay between the germline ends. The CDR3 length is 18 residues. The CDR3 loop reads CASSLGGYSLPANEKLFF. CDR3 nucleotide sequence: TGCGCCAGCAGCTTGGGAGGGTATAGTCTTCCGGCTAATGAAAAACTGTTTTTT.

This clonotype was observed many times. The chain combines TRBV5-4 with TRBJ2-3, with 12 bases aligning to TRBD2. Germline V lookup: CDR1 SGHNT, CDR2 YYREEE (reference sequence). The CDR3 is made up of 18 amino acids. J lost 6 bases, V lost 3 bases, and 14 bases had no gene match. The CDR3 here is CASSSNTLAGGGVDTQYF. CDR3 DNA: TGTGCCAGCAGCTCTAATACTCTAGCGGGGGGGGGGGTGGATACGCAGTATTTT.

The V and J genes are TRBV2 and TRBJ2-1; 16 positions match TRBD2. The CDR3 runs to 15 residues. The V segment lost 4 bases and the J segment 7 bases; nucleotides outside the gene matches: 1. CDR1 and CDR2 (germline): SNHLY, FYNNEI. The CDR3 bases are TGTGCCAGCAGTGGGGGACTAGCGGGAGGGAATGAGCAGTTCTTC. Translation: CASSGGLAGGNEQFF.

This clonotype appeared many times. This chain uses TRBV27 with TRBJ1-5, with 10 bases aligning to TRBD1. Germline CDR1 is MNHEY and CDR2 is SMNVEV (reference sequence). The junction had 11 bases not matched to a gene; V was cut back by 6 bases and J by 6 bases. This CDR3 contains 16 residues. The CDR3 DNA reads TGTGCCAGCAGCCCCGAGGGACAGGGGAGGGGTCAGCCCCAGCATTTT. As protein: CASSPEGQGRGQPQHF.

About this clonotype itself: This probably arose from a read error, given a far larger clone one base away. This chain connects TRBV28 to TRBJ2-3; 7 nucleotides match TRBD1. This CDR3 has 13 residues. CDR1 is MDHEN, CDR2 SYDVKM, per germline. The CDR3 coding sequence is TGTGCCACCAGTGAGACAGGGCCAGATACGCAGTATTTT. This codes for CATSETGPDTQYF.

This clonotype has at least ten counts. The V gene is TRBV14, the J gene TRBJ2-1; TRBD2 matches 8 bases. This CDR3 is built from 20 residues. After removal of 1 base from V and 0 bases from J, the junction contained 14 bases not matched to a gene. The germline gives CDR1 SGHDN, CDR2 FVKESK. The CDR3 nucleotides read TGTGCCAGCAGCCAAGGGTACGGGAGGGCCTCCCTCCTCTCCTACAATGAGCAGTTCTTC. Translation gives CASSQGYGRASLLSYNEQFF.

This clonotype was seen at least ten times. V gene TRBV5-1 combines with J gene TRBJ1-2; D perhaps matches TRBD1 (5 bases). The CDR3 runs 14 residues. The germline V gene encodes CDR1 SGHRS and CDR2 YFSETQ. The V gene lost 4 bases and the J gene lost 1 base, with 11 bases spanning the gap. The CDR3 here is CASSLGTDNYGYTF. CDR3 coding DNA: TGCGCCAGCAGCCTCGGGACCGATAACTATGGCTACACCTTC. Variable domain in full (rest from reference TRBV5-1 and TRBJ1-2): KAGVTQTPRYLIKTRGQQVTLSCSPISGHRSVSWYQQTPGQGLQFLFEYFSETQRNKGNFPGRFSGRQFSNSRSEMNVSTLELGDSALYLCASSLGTDNYGYTFGSGTRLTVV.

Ten or more counts support this clonotype. The chain has TRBV28 and TRBJ1-6; 7 positions match TRBD1. This CDR3 has 15 amino acids. CDR1 MDHEN and CDR2 SYDVKM come from the germline V gene. V lost 6 bases, J lost 7 bases, and 9 bases stayed unmatched. This CDR3 is CASRLDRVNNSPLHF. The CDR3 coding sequence is TGTGCCAGCAGATTAGACAGGGTTAACAATTCACCCCTCCACTTT.

This clonotype was seen repeatedly, ten times or more. V and J are TRBV5-5 and TRBJ1-1; D is ambiguous. The CDR3 length is 15 residues. Per the germline V gene, CDR1 is SGHKS and CDR2 is YYEKEE (reference sequence). V was cut by 0 bases and J by 0 bases, with 9 bases left in between. CDR3 bases: TGTGCCAGCAGCTTGGATGCGGGGTTGAACACTGAAGCTTTCTTT. It is translated as CASSLDAGLNTEAFF.

This clonotype was recorded a few times. This chain links TRBV29-1 with TRBJ2-4, with 8 bases lining up with TRBD2. The V gene's germline CDR1 is SQVTM and CDR2 ANQGSEA. Trimming took 6 bases from V and 1 from J; bases not matched to a gene: 14. This CDR3 comprises 17 residues. Here the CDR3 DNA reads TGCAGCGTCATAGGTGGGGGCGGGGGGACGGCCAAAAACATTCAGTACTTC. Translation: CSVIGGGGGTAKNIQYF.

Regarding this clonotype: A far larger clone is only one base removed, so a read error is likely. V gene TRBV5-1 combines with J gene TRBJ2-7; D may be TRBD1 (7 bases). The germline V gene encodes CDR1 SGHRS and CDR2 YFSETQ. This CDR3 is built from 15 residues. CDR3 sequence (DNA): TGTGACAGCGGGTCGGAGGGACAGACCCTCTACGAGCAGTACTTC. Its protein is CDSGSEGQTLYEQYF.

The table lists this clonotype with many counts. The genes are TRBV9 and TRBJ2-1; 7 bases fit TRBD2. The germline V gene has CDR1 SGDLS and CDR2 YYNGEE. The CDR3 length is 17 residues. Trimming at V came to 5 bases and at J to 0 bases, leaving 11 bases not matched to a gene. The CDR3 nucleotides are TGTGCCAGCAGTAGAACACTAGCGCAGAGCTCCTACAATGAGCAGTTCTTC. It translates to CASSRTLAQSSYNEQFF.

In its sample, this clonotype was seen many times. V and J are TRBV7-2 and TRBJ2-5; 16 nucleotides agree with TRBD2. The CDR3 length is 19 residues. V shed 3 bases and J 2 bases; nucleotides not matched to a gene: 9. From germline, CDR1 is SGHTA and CDR2 FQGNSA. The CDR3 DNA follows: TGTGCCAGCAGCTTCCCGGGACTAGCGGGAGGGCCAGCACAAGAGACCCAGTACTTC. Encoded protein: CASSFPGLAGGPAQETQYF.

This clonotype showed up many times. The junction departs from germline at one end; a sequencing error may be responsible. The gene calls are TRBV7-7 and TRBJ1-1; a possible D gene is TRBD1 (5 bases). The CDR3 sequence is 13 residues long. In germline, CDR1 is SSHAT, CDR2 FNYEAQ (reference sequence). The CDR3 DNA reads TGTGCTAGCAGCCAGACAGTGAACACTGAAGCTTTCTTT. Protein: CASSQTVNTEAFF.

Note on this clonotype: This may be a read error, as it is one base from a much larger clone. The J gene is TRBJ1-4, the V gene TRBV13; D is ambiguous. This CDR3 spans 16 amino acids. Germline V gene sequence: CDR1 PRHDT, CDR2 FYEKMQ (reference sequence). Here the CDR3 DNA reads TGTGCCAGCAGCTTAAGCGGCCGAGGCCTTAATGGAAAACTGTTTTTT. Translating it yields CASSLSGRGLNGKLFF.

The sample holds many counts of this clonotype. The J gene is TRBJ2-7, the V gene TRBV5-1, with 8 bases that match TRBD2. This CDR3 has 16 amino acids. Trimming at V came to 3 bases and at J to 2 bases, leaving 10 bases not matched to a gene. Per germline, CDR1 SGHRS and CDR2 YFSETQ. The CDR3 is CASSYSPGGNTYEQYF. The CDR3 region has the DNA TGCGCCAGCAGCTACAGCCCGGGAGGGAATACCTACGAGCAGTACTTC.

In its sample, this clonotype was seen many times. The rearrangement joins TRBV20-1 to TRBJ2-3, with a weak D call TRBD1 (6 bases). Per germline, CDR1 DFQATT and CDR2 SNEGSKA (reference sequence). V lost 3 bases, J lost 6 bases, and 13 bases lay in between. The CDR3 is 13 amino acids. The CDR3 is CSASRGSPDTQYF. The CDR3 DNA reads as TGCAGTGCTAGTAGGGGGTCTCCGGATACGCAGTATTTT.

This clonotype was seen ten or more times. The rearrangement uses TRBV12-3 or TRBV12-4 and TRBJ2-2; TRBD1 matches 10 bases. V gave up 0 bases and J gave up 2 bases; unmatched junction bases: 6. This CDR3 is built from 18 residues. CDR3 nucleotide sequence: TGTGCCAGCAGTTTAGCGCGAGGGACAGGGGACAACACCGGGGAGCTGTTTTTT. Amino acid sequence: CASSLARGTGDNTGELFF.

This clonotype was seen repeatedly, ten times or more. The V and J genes are TRBV7-2 and TRBJ2-1, with 7 nucleotides matching TRBD2. The germline gives CDR1 SGHTA, CDR2 FQGNSA. This CDR3 has 18 amino acids. V dropped 1 base and J dropped 5; count of bases not matched to a gene: 14. The CDR3 coding sequence is TGTGCCAGCAGCTTAGTCGGGCGGAGCGGGACGTACCACAATGAGCAGTTCTTC. This encodes CASSLVGRSGTYHNEQFF.

This clonotype was observed many times. This rearrangement joins TRBV20-1 to TRBJ2-3, with TRBD1 identical over 7 bases. Trimming at V came to 6 bases and at J to 0 bases, leaving 6 bases not matched to a gene. Per germline, CDR1 DFQATT and CDR2 SNEGSKA (reference sequence). The CDR3 is made up of 14 amino acids. The CDR3 spells CSAERQGSTDTQYF. DNA of the CDR3: TGCAGTGCCGAGAGACAGGGTAGCACAGATACGCAGTATTTT.

This clonotype appeared a few times. Given a much more abundant clone one base away, this may be a read error. The chain has TRBV6-2 or TRBV6-3 and TRBJ1-1, with D possibly matching TRBD1 (5 bases). Trimming took off 5 bases at V and 7 bases at J, with 11 bases between the two ends. The CDR3 contains 12 residues. Germline loops: CDR1 MNHEY, CDR2 SVGEGT. The CDR3 is CASSAAGLEAFF. The CDR3 DNA reads as TGTGCCAGCAGTGCCGCGGGGCTTGAAGCTTTCTTT.

Turning to this clonotype: A far larger clone is only one base removed, so a read error is likely. V gene TRBV5-8 combines with J gene TRBJ2-3; weak D call: TRBD1 (5 bases). TRBJ1-5 explains the end of the DNA better; the J call may be wrong. Per the germline V gene, CDR1 is SGHTS and CDR2 is YDEGEE. The CDR3 covers 12 residues. DNA for the CDR3: TGTGCCAGCAGCTCGCCGGGACTATCGCAGCATTTT. Residues: CASSSPGLSQHF.

A note on this clonotype: This likely traces to a read error, being one base from a far larger clone. V is TRBV12-3 or TRBV12-4 and J is TRBJ1-2, with unresolved D. V was cut by 0 bases and J by 4 bases, with 6 bases left in between. The CDR3 contains 13 residues. CDR3 DNA: TGTGCCAGCAGTTTAGCGACACCCTATGGCTACACCTTC. Protein: CASSLATPYGYTF.

On this clonotype itself: A junction end diverges from the germline sequence, so it may reflect a read error. The chain joins TRBV11-2 to TRBJ2-5; D is undetermined. CDR1 SGHAT and CDR2 FQNNGV come from the germline V gene. The CDR3 sequence is 14 residues long. CDR3 nucleotide sequence: TGTACCAGCAGCTTAAGCGCTGCGGAAGAGACCCAGTACTTC. Translated, it gives CTSSLSAAEETQYF.